This T cell receptor beta chain was captured by sequencing in a study of blood T cell repertoires in COVID-19 (dated by TCRdb to 2020 to 2021). Some background on the complete study: The collaborator samples originated in the United States, Italy and Spain and spanned the acute and convalescent phases of COVID-19. Subjects who had been exposed to COVID-19, were actively infected with it, or had recovered from it provided the deeply sampled blood TCRbeta repertoires that made up the dataset. Where available, HLA class I and class II types were obtained from metadata supplied by the sample provider rather than from assay-based typing. The sample metadata nearly always contained a de-identified subject ID, COVID-19 status, age in years and sex. The prospective study material was composed of cDNA or gDNA derived from T cells, B-cell-depleted T cells, or PBMCs. The repertoires were made available in a free public database intended to serve as a resource for research on the immune response to SARS-CoV-2. The samples were drawn from the first 160 participants of the ongoing ImmuneRACE study and from 950 to 1,500 subjects provided by 6 global collaborators. Here is what the overall study found, with its caveats: The quantity of clinical and demographic metadata differed by source and by participant and was supplied without curation.

Spanning cysteine to phenylalanine, the CDR3 consists of 17 amino acids. The only DNA kept is the CDR3, 51 bases in frame from the first base. The CDR1 and CDR2 encoded by the germline V gene are SGHTA and FQGTGA. Clipping removes 3 bases from V and 5 bases from J, with 9 as the unmatched junction base count. TCRbeta CDR3 regions were amplified from genomic DNA using the immunoSEQ Assay, a bias-controlled multiplex PCR. In the authors' own workflow: The number of nucleated cells in each sample was estimated by amplification of reference gene primers within the assay. Sequence reads were collapsed and filtered to measure the absolute abundance of every unique TCRbeta CDR3 rearrangement. Productive Simpson clonality was computed per sample as the square root of Simpson's diversity index over productive rearrangements. Here the immuneACCESS table is served through TCRdb, limited to in-frame sequences with V and J called. Missing clones are a known gap in these copies; in checked studies unresolved V genes cover under half, and the rest lacks a known reason. For V, J and clone size, that table is used; D and trimming come from the DNA. Across this sample there are a few hundred thousand clones, with 82% seen only once. In total, the top ten clones hold roughly 3.1% of the sample.

About this clone itself: Its recognized antigen is unknown. No base quality information exists; no much larger clone differs at one position.

Each collaborating institution followed its own protocols to collect whole blood in K2EDTA tubes. For TCRbeta analysis, collaborator samples were shipped as frozen whole blood, as isolated PBMCs, or as DNA extracted from either sample type. The sequenced material came from peripheral blood. This clonotype originated in a woman aged 18-30 years with acute or convalescent COVID-19. The chain couples TRBV7-3 to TRBJ2-1; 11 middle bases align to TRBD1. The DNA sequence is as follows: TGTGCCAGCAGCTTTGGTGGAGTGGGACAGGGGGACAATGAGCAGTTCTTC. Its protein reads: CASSFGGVGQGDNEQFF.